The rows below give T cell receptor beta chains drawn from one sample of a study of T-cell reconstitution after alpha-beta-depleted transplantation in children. TCRdb ran MiXCR on the PCR reads and lists one entry per CDR3 protein. The sample lists some 500,000 distinct CDR3 sequences; about 30% were seen once. The input for sequencing was PBMCs from the stem cell graft donor, taken from the stem cell graft. These receptors were collected from a human donor who donated a stem cell graft to a child with aplastic anemia. Both conserved end residues are trimmed from each CDR3. D genes are given only for firm matches. Only part of the rows carry a size: once, few, many, or a class if the clone is expanded.

j_call	d_call	v_call	cdr3_length	clone_size	cdr3_aa
TRBJ2-3	NA	TRBV5-1	13	NA	ASSLYGRGTDTQY
TRBJ2-4	TRBD2	TRBV7-2	13	NA	ASSERLAGKNIQY
TRBJ1-1	NA	TRBV7-9	11	NA	ASSPSGVTEAF
TRBJ1-2	TRBD1	TRBV12-3/TRBV12-4	12	few	ASSFWDRVYGYT
TRBJ2-2	NA	TRBV29-1	16	NA	SVEGLPGDPGNTGELF
TRBJ2-5	NA	TRBV7-9	9	NA	ASSQFETQY
TRBJ2-2	TRBD2	TRBV11-1	16	few	ASSEKYEQRENTGELF
TRBJ2-1	TRBD2	TRBV5-5	13	few	ASNVRLAGVHEQF
TRBJ2-3	TRBD2	TRBV12-3/TRBV12-4	13	NA	ASSSGLAATDTQY
TRBJ1-1	NA	TRBV27	12	NA	ASSFGTGNTEAF
TRBJ2-2	TRBD2	TRBV30	13	NA	AGMKLASNTGELF
TRBJ2-7	TRBD2	TRBV20-1	12	NA	SAPDSGRAQEQY
TRBJ2-7	NA	TRBV7-2	11	NA	ASSLDVSYEQY
TRBJ2-2	TRBD1	TRBV6-2/TRBV6-3	14	NA	ASSYSGTGQTGELF
TRBJ2-1	NA	TRBV29-1	13	NA	SVERSTTTYNEQF
TRBJ1-1	NA	TRBV29-1	12	NA	SVGAAPGNTEAF
TRBJ1-2	NA	TRBV4-2	13	NA	ASSLSLSETHGYT
TRBJ2-1	TRBD2	TRBV6-1	13	few	ASRLGLAGGGEQF